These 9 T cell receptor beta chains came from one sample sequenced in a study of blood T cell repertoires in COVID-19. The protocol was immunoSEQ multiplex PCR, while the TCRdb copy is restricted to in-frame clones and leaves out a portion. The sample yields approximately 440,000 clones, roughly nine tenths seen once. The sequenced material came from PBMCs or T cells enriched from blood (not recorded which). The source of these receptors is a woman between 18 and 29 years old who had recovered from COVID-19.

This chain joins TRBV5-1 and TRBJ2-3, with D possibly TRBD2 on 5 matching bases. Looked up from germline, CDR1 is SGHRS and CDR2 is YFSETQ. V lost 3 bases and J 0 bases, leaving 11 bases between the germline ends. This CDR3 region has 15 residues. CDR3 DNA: TGCGCCAGCAGCTACGACGGAGGCAGCACAGATACGCAGTATTTT. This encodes CASSYDGGSTDTQYF.

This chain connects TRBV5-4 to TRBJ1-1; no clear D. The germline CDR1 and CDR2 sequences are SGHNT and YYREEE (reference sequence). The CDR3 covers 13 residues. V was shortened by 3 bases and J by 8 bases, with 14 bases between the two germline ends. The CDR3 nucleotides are TGTGCCAGCAGCTCGGATTTTGAGGAGGAAGCTTTCTTT. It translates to CASSSDFEEEAFF.

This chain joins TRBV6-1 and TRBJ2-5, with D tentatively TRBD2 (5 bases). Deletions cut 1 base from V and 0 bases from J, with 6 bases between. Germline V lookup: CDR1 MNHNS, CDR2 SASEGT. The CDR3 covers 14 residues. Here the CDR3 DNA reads TGTGCCAGCAGTGAAGGCGGGTACCAAGAGACCCAGTACTTC. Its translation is CASSEGGYQETQYF.

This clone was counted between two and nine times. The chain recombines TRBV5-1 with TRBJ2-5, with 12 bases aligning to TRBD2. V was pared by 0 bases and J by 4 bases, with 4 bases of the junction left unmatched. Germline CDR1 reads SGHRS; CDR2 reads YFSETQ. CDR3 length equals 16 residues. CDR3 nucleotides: TGCGCCAGCAGCTTGGGACTAGCGGGGGTAAGAGAGACCCAGTACTTC. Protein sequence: CASSLGLAGVRETQYF.

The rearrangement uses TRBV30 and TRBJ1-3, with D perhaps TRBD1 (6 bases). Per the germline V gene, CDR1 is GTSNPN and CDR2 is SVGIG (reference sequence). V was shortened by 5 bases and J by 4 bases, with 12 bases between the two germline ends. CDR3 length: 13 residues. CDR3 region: CAWETGYGNTIYF. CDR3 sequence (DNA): TGTGCCTGGGAAACAGGGTACGGAAACACCATATATTTT.

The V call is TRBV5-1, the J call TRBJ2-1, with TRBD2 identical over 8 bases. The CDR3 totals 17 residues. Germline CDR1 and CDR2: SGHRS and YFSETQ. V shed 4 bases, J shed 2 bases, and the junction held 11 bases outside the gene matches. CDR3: CASSRGGPPGPYNEQFF. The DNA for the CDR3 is TGCGCCAGCAGCCGGGGGGGGCCTCCAGGGCCCTACAATGAGCAGTTCTTC.

In nucleotides, the CDR3 is TGTGCCATCAGTGAGTCCCCAGCGGATGGCGAGCAGTACTTC. This translates into CAISESPADGEQYF. The chain combines TRBV10-3 with TRBJ2-7; TRBD2 might be the D (5 bases). V was trimmed by 0 bases and J by 6 bases, leaving 12 bases between them. This CDR3 comprises 14 residues. Germline assignment: CDR1 ENHRY and CDR2 SYGVKD.

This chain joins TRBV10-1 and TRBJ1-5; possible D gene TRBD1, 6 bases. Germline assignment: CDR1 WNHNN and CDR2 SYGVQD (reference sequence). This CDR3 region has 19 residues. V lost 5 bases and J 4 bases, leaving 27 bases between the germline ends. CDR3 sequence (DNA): TGCGCCAGCAGTTTTCTACACAGGGAAAGGGGCGAAACTAATCAGCCCCAGCATTTT. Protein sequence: CASSFLHRERGETNQPQHF.

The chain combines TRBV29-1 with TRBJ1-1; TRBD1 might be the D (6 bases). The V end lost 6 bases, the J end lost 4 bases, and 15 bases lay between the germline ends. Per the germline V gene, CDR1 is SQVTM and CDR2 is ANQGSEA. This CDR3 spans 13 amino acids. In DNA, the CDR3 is TGCAGCGTATTAAGACAGGCGGTCACTGAAGCTTTCTTT. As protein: CSVLRQAVTEAFF.